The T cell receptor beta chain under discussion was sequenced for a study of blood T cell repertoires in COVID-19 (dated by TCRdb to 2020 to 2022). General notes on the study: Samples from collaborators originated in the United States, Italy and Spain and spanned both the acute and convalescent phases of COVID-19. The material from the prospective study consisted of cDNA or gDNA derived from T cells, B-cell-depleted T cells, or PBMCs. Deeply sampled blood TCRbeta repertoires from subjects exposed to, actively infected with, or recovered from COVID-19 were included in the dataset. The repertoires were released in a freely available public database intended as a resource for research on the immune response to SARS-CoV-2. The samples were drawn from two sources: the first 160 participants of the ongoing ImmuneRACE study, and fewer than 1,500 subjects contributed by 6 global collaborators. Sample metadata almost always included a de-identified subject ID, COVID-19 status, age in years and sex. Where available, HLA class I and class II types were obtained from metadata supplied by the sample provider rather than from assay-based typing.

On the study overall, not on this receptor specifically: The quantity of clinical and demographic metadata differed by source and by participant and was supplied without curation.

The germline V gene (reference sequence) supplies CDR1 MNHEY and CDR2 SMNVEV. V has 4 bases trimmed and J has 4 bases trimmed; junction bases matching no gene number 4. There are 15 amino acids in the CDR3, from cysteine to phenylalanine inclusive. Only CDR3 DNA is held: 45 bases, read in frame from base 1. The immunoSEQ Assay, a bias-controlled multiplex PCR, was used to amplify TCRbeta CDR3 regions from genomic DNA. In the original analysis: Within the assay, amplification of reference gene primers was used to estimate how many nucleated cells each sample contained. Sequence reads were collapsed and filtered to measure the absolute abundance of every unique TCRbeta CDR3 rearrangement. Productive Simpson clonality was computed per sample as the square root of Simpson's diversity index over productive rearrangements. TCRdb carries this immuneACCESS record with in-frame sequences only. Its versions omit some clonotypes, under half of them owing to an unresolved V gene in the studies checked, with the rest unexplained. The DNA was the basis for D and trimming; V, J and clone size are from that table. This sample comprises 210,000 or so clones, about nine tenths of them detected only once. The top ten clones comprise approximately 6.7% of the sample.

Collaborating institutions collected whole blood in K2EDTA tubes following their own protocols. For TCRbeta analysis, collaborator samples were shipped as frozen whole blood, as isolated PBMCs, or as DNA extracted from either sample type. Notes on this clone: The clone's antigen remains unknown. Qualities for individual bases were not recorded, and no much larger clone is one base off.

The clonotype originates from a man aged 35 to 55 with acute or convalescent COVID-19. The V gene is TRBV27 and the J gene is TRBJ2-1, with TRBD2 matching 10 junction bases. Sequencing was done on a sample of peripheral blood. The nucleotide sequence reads TGTGCCAGCAGTTACAGCGGGGGGGTTTACAATGAGCAGTTCTTC. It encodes CASSYSGGVYNEQFF.